This T cell receptor (beta chain) emerged from a study of T cells in Graves' hyperthyroidism and ophthalmopathy. About this clonotype: The antigen remains undetermined.

V dropped 3 bases and J dropped 4 bases, with 13 bases sitting between them. The CDR3 has 15 amino acids. Germline CDR1 reads SGHAT; CDR2 reads FQNNGV. RNA transcripts yielded amplified TCR beta CDR3 regions. The HTBI set primed first-round TCR CDR3 RT-PCR. TCRdb ran MiXCR on the multiplex PCR reads and lists one entry per CDR3 protein. The sample carries some 400,000 distinct CDR3 sequences, 13% recorded once. General study findings and limits: Researchers found most expanded thyroid clonotypes above 0.001 in blood as well.

Those with hyperthyroidism were 18 to 65 years old, newly diagnosed, and ill for under 2 months. Exclusion of a patient resulted from uncontrolled infection, other autoimmune disease, pregnancy or lactation. PBMCs were collected from an approximately 9.5 ml volume of fresh peripheral blood. V and J are TRBV11-2 and TRBJ1-5, with a tentative D call TRBD1 (6 bases). The sequenced sample consisted of blood. The TCR comes from a young man with Graves' hyperthyroidism that later progressed to Graves' ophthalmopathy. The CDR3 DNA reads TGTGCCAGCAGCTTTACAACAGGGATAAATCAGCCCCAGCATTTT. This gives the protein CASSFTTGINQPQHF. The variable domain in full, completed from reference TRBV11-2 and TRBJ1-5, reads EAGVAQSPRYKIIEKRQSVAFWCNPISGHATLYWYQQILGQGPKLLIQFQNNGVVDDSQLPKDRFSAERLKGVDSTLKIQPAKLEDSAVYLCASSFTTGINQPQHFGDGTRLSIL.